Listed below are T cell receptor beta chains from one sample, sequenced in a study of T cells in Graves' hyperthyroidism and ophthalmopathy. TCRdb re-called the multiplex PCR reads with MiXCR, one entry per CDR3 protein. The sample carries over 500,000 distinct CDR3 sequences, 11% to 15% recorded once. Sample: blood. The source is a woman aged 40 to 50 with Graves' hyperthyroidism. CDR3s include the opening cysteine and the closing phenylalanine or tryptophan. Fields, in order: CDR3 length, V gene, clone size, D gene, J gene, CDR3 protein, CDR3 DNA. The D gene is left open where the match is weak. Expanded clones get a size class; other rows say once, few or many, or leave the size out.

15,TRBV5-1,-,-,TRBJ2-5,CASSKQSSSGETQYF,TGCGCCAGCAGCAAACAGAGTAGTTCGGGAGAGACCCAGTACTTC
14,TRBV6-1,-,-,TRBJ2-3,CASSSLRGTDTQYF,TGTGCCAGCAGTTCCCTAAGGGGTACAGATACGCAGTATTTT
15,TRBV5-6,-,TRBD1,TRBJ2-1,CASSSPGTGGYEQFF,TGTGCCAGCAGCTCCCCGGGAACAGGGGGCTATGAGCAGTTCTTC
15,TRBV19,-,-,TRBJ2-1,CASSISISSYNEQFF,TGTGCCAGTAGTATCAGTATTAGCTCCTACAATGAGCAGTTCTTC
17,TRBV15,many,-,TRBJ2-3,CATSRGSGQTMTDTQYF,TGTGCCACCAGCAGAGGGTCGGGGCAGACCATGACAGATACGCAGTATTTT
16,TRBV24-1,few,TRBD2,TRBJ2-3,CATSDPSSGNTDTQYF,TGTGCCACCAGTGACCCCTCTAGCGGGAACACAGATACGCAGTATTTT
15,TRBV27,few,TRBD2,TRBJ2-7,CASSFNGLATYEQYF,TGTGCCAGCAGTTTCAACGGACTAGCCACCTACGAGCAGTACTTC
14,TRBV20-1,many,TRBD2,TRBJ2-7,CSARRLAVNYEQYF,TGCAGTGCTAGACGACTAGCGGTTAACTACGAGCAGTACTTC
18,TRBV5-1,-,TRBD2,TRBJ2-1,CASSLAASSGISYNEQFF,TGCGCCAGCAGCTTGGCCGCTTCTAGCGGGATTTCCTACAATGAGCAGTTCTTC
13,TRBV29-1,few,-,TRBJ1-1,CSVFPGLITEAFF,TGCAGCGTTTTCCCAGGGTTGATCACTGAAGCTTTCTTT
16,TRBV10-3,many,-,TRBJ2-3,CAISESISGSTDTQYF,TGTGCCATCAGTGAGTCTATAAGCGGAAGCACAGATACGCAGTATTTT